These T cell receptor beta chains were read from a single sample in a study of T cell clonotyping in hematopoietic cell transplantation. Libraries were prepared by immunoSEQ multiplex PCR; TCRdb keeps only in-frame clonotypes and omits some of them. There are roughly 44,000 clones in the sample; approximately 81% occur only once, and about 2.6% lies in the top ten. Sequences were derived from peripheral blood mononuclear cells, sampled before stem cell transplant. The receptors derive from a man between 60 and 75 years old with acute myeloid leukemia. Some clones in this sample may be carry-over from other donors' samples. Both conserved end residues are part of each CDR3. A D gene is named only where the DNA matches it firmly. A row's size may be missing; if present it is once, few, many or a size class.

V	size	J	D	CDR3	DNA
TRBV6-5	-	TRBJ2-2	-	CASSHNTGELFF	TGTGCCAGCAGCCATAACACCGGGGAGCTGTTTTTT
TRBV5-1	-	TRBJ1-2	TRBD1	CASSRGQGYGYTF	TGCGCCAGCAGCCGTGGACAGGGCTATGGCTACACCTTC
TRBV30	-	TRBJ2-2	TRBD1	CAWDSGQYTGELFF	TGTGCCTGGGACTCGGGACAGTACACCGGGGAGCTGTTTTTT
TRBV11-2	-	TRBJ2-2	-	CASNPELAGGELFF	TGTGCCAGCAACCCTGAGTTAGCAGGCGGGGAGCTGTTTTTT
TRBV28	once	TRBJ1-5	-	CASSLIVRGEHF	TGTGCCAGCAGTTTAATAGTGCGGGGGGAGCATTTT
TRBV11-2	-	TRBJ2-1	-	CASSRRTGNNEQFF	TGTGCCAGCAGCCGCCGGACTGGTAACAATGAGCAGTTCTTC
TRBV6-5	-	TRBJ1-3	-	CASSYSWGNTIYF	TGTGCCAGCAGTTACTCCTGGGGAAACACCATATATTTT
TRBV7-2	-	TRBJ1-5	-	CASSFRVGGQPQHF	TGTGCCAGCAGCTTCAGGGTCGGGGGGCAGCCCCAGCATTTT
TRBV19	once	TRBJ1-5	TRBD1	CASTPDRRSNQPQHF	TGTGCCAGTACCCCGGACAGGAGGAGCAATCAGCCCCAGCATTTT
TRBV14	-	TRBJ1-5	TRBD1	CASSQGTGSNQPQHF	TGTGCCAGCAGCCAAGGGACAGGGAGCAATCAGCCCCAGCATTTT
TRBV11-1	-	TRBJ1-2	-	CASSLDRGNYGYTF	TGTGCCAGCAGCTTAGATCGGGGCAACTATGGCTACACCTTC
TRBV29-1	few	TRBJ2-7	TRBD2	CSAGGSTYEQYF	TGCAGCGCGGGAGGAAGCACCTACGAGCAGTACTTC
TRBV28	-	TRBJ1-5	-	CASRPAGQPQHF	TGTGCCAGCCGTCCCGCGGGGCAGCCCCAGCATTTT
TRBV28	-	TRBJ1-6	-	CAGSLGHNSPLHF	TGTGCCGGCAGCTTGGGTCATAATTCACCCCTCCACTTT
TRBV29-1	-	TRBJ2-7	TRBD2	CSVGRGDGAYEQYF	TGCAGCGTTGGGCGGGGGGACGGGGCCTACGAGCAGTACTTC
TRBV6-4	-	TRBJ1-4	-	CASSQIGSPNEKLFF	TGTGCCAGCAGTCAAATAGGCTCACCTAATGAAAAACTGTTTTTT
TRBV5-5	once	TRBJ1-1	TRBD1	CASSLAGGISEAFF	TGTGCCAGCAGCCTTGCAGGGGGTATTAGTGAAGCTTTCTTT
TRBV6-5	-	TRBJ2-7	-	CASSYGRGPYEQYF	TGTGCCAGCAGTTATGGCAGGGGCCCCTACGAGCAGTACTTC
TRBV11-3	-	TRBJ1-4	-	CASSLRLGEKLFF	TGTGCCAGCAGCTTACGGCTCGGGGAAAAACTGTTTTTT
TRBV7-6	-	TRBJ2-5	-	CASSLNQETQYF	TGTGCCAGCAGCCTGAACCAAGAGACCCAGTACTTC
TRBV5-1	-	TRBJ1-5	-	CASSFAEGNQPQHF	TGCGCCAGCAGCTTTGCCGAGGGGAATCAGCCCCAGCATTTT
TRBV29-1	-	TRBJ2-5	TRBD2	CSVEWTSRETQYF	TGCAGCGTTGAATGGACTAGCCGGGAGACCCAGTACTTC
TRBV30	-	TRBJ2-7	-	CAWTPGYEQYF	TGTGCCTGGACCCCGGGGTACGAGCAGTACTTC
TRBV19	-	TRBJ1-5	TRBD1	CASSTYRGLFQPQHF	TGTGCCAGTAGTACATACAGGGGGCTCTTTCAGCCCCAGCATTTT
TRBV5-1	-	TRBJ2-1	-	CASGKGQDEQFF	TGCGCCAGCGGTAAGGGGCAGGATGAGCAGTTCTTC
TRBV27	few	TRBJ2-6	-	CASSFSQGGGRGANVLTF	TGTGCCAGCAGTTTTAGCCAGGGTGGGGGCCGGGGGGCCAACGTCCTGACTTTC
TRBV7-8	-	TRBJ2-2	-	CASSSRPGTPNTGELFF	TGTGCCAGCAGCTCACGACCCGGGACACCGAACACCGGGGAGCTGTTTTTT
TRBV30	-	TRBJ1-6	-	CAYTTLRDNSPLHF	TGTGCCTACACGACCTTACGGGATAATTCACCCCTCCACTTT
TRBV30	-	TRBJ2-6	-	CAWARGPGANVLTF	TGTGCCTGGGCCAGGGGCCCTGGGGCCAACGTCCTGACTTTC
TRBV2	-	TRBJ2-7	TRBD1	CASRLDRSSYEQYF	TGTGCCAGCAGGTTGGACAGGAGCTCCTACGAGCAGTACTTC
TRBV19	-	TRBJ1-6	-	CASSIGGRSFRSSPLHF	TGTGCCAGTAGTATTGGAGGCAGATCATTTCGCAGTTCACCCCTCCACTTT
TRBV6-1	once	TRBJ1-1	-	CASSDFRRNTEAFF	TGTGCCAGCAGTGATTTCAGGAGGAACACTGAAGCTTTCTTT
TRBV5-4	-	TRBJ1-4	-	CASSLAETPGKLFF	TGTGCCAGCAGCTTGGCAGAAACACCGGGGAAACTGTTTTTT
TRBV6-6	-	TRBJ1-6	-	CASSPSVHPSSPLHF	TGTGCCAGCAGCCCCTCAGTACACCCTAGTTCACCCCTCCACTTT
TRBV28	-	TRBJ2-7	TRBD1	CASRDRGRNEQYF	TGTGCCAGCAGGGACAGGGGGCGAAATGAGCAGTACTTC
TRBV27	-	TRBJ2-7	TRBD2	CASSSRTSGAYEQYF	TGTGCCAGCAGTTCCAGGACTAGCGGGGCTTACGAGCAGTACTTC
TRBV28	-	TRBJ1-2	-	CASSLRGGYTF	TGTGCCAGCAGTTTGAGGGGAGGCTACACCTTC